This T cell receptor beta chain was recovered during a study of vaccination and CD4 T cells after COVID-19. Study-wide context: Stimulation of the cells used overlapping spike peptide pools from SARS-CoV-2 and from the common cold coronaviruses HCoV-NL63, HCoV-OC43 and HCoV-229E.

Trimming cost V 4 bases and J 3 bases, with 9 bases left between them. The germline CDR1 and CDR2 sequences are LNHDA and SQIVND (reference sequence). This CDR3 comprises 13 residues. A note on this clonotype: Its antigen is unidentified.

Documented treatment: approximately 9-day PBMC culture with coronavirus spike peptide pools or control peptides (ViraFEST assay). Cultured CD4+ T cell DNA was sequenced using the Oncomine TCR Beta short-read assay. Genomic DNA was extracted from cultured CD4+ T cells. TCRdb called the PCR reads again in MiXCR, with one record for every CDR3 protein. The sample includes roughly 16,000 distinct CDR3 sequences, 55% to 85% of them seen just once. The V call is TRBV19, the J call TRBJ1-1, with D perhaps matching TRBD1 (6 bases). The receptor was isolated from a human donor who had recovered from COVID-19. The sample comprised CD4+ T cells from blood, cultured in vitro. This chain's CDR3 is CASSRNRDTEAFF. The CDR3 region has the DNA TGTGCCAGTAGTAGGAACAGGGACACTGAAGCTTTCTTT.